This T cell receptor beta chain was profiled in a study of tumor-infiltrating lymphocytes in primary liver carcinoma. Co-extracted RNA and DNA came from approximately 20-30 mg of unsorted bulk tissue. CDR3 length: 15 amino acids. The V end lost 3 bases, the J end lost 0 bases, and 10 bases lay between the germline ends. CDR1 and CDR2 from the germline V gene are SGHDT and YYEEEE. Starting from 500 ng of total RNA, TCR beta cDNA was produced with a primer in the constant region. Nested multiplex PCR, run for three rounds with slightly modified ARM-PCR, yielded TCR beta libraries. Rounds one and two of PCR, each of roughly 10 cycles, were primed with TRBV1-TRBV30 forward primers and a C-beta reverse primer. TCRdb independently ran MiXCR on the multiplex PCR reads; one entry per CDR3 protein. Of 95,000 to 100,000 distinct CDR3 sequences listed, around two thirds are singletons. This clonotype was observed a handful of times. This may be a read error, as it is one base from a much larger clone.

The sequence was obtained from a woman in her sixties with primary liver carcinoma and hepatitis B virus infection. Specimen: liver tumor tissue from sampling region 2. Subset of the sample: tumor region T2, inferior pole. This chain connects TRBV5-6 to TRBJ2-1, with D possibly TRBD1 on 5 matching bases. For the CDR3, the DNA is TGTGCCAGCAGCTGGACACCATGCTCCTACAATGAGCAGTTCTTC. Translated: CASSWTPCSYNEQFF.